Here is one TCR beta chain with its context. This CDR3 has 15 amino acids. TCRdb's copy holds only in-frame clones and misses some; the assay was immunoSEQ multiplex PCR. The sample shows some 150,000 clones, 88% of them seen only once. The sample comes from a study of blood T cell repertoires in COVID-19. The V and J genes are TRBV21-1 and TRBJ2-3; the D call in the table, TRBD2, was not verified against the DNA. TRBV21-1 is termed a pseudogene. The TCR sequence derives from a human donor in a cohort sampled during active COVID-19. Sequences were obtained from peripheral blood. This chain's CDR3 is CASSNPSRGLDTQYF. The CDR3 DNA sequence: TGTGCCAGCAGCAATCCGTCGCGCGGTCTGGATACGCAGTATTTT.